This TCR beta chain was recorded in a study of cytomegalovirus exposure and HLA in healthy donors. Study-wide results and limits: The sole available immune exposure information was CMV serostatus. The authors listed 150 or so TCR beta chains as cytomegalovirus-associated. 87-base-pair reads could not separate some V segments, including TRBV6-2 and TRBV6-3.

This CDR3 contains 15 residues. Looked up from germline, CDR1 is ENHRY and CDR2 is SYGVKD. V was pared by 3 bases and J by 6 bases, with 6 bases of the junction left unmatched. With respect to this clone: What it binds is not known.

PCR used 60 Vbeta primers and 13 Jbeta primers. This table comes from immunoSEQ multiplex PCR, and its TCRdb copy is limited to in-frame clones, with some not included. The table includes more than 95,000 clones, over 60% detected once. The chain carries TRBV10-3 and TRBJ2-2; TRBD2 matches 8 bases. What was sequenced was PBMCs. The clonotype comes from a woman younger than 30 in good health and CMV-seropositive. CDR3: CAISDPGGPPGELFF. The CDR3 region has the DNA TGTGCCATCAGTGACCCGGGAGGGCCCCCCGGGGAGCTGTTTTTT.